This TCR beta chain was recorded in a study of cytomegalovirus exposure and HLA in healthy donors (dated by TCRdb to about 2017). Notes on the research overall: According to an earlier analysis of 587 of the donors, some 180 million T cells yielded 90 million to 130 million unique TCR beta sequences and about 300 Gb of sequence data. The later analysis used no new phenotypic data to find candidate immune exposures, relying instead on TCR beta sequences and their occurrence across donors. In an earlier analysis of 500 to 650 of the donors, high-throughput TCR beta sequencing was used to judge whether each TCR beta V gene segment behaved as functional or pseudogenic. Among some 400 genotyped donors of the cohort, an average of about 240,000 unique TCR beta nucleotide sequences were sequenced per donor, around 18% of them non-productive. The study used immunosequencing to profile the T cell repertoires of under 700 subjects and linked those repertoires to cytomegalovirus serostatus. All discovery cohort repertoires had been generated on a single sequencing platform. HLA typing included class I and class II loci at four-digit resolution. Alongside the repertoire data, information on donor age, sex, ethnicity and CMV serostatus was compiled. Genome-wide SNP genotypes for about 65% of the 666 donors were used in a later genetic analysis, which treated that subset as a discovery cohort. High-throughput TCR immunosequencing, statistical association of individual TCRs with disease status, and machine learning were combined to predict cytomegalovirus infection status. In a later analysis, previously published TCR beta repertoires from 666 donors were re-analyzed and high-resolution HLA genotyping was added so that TCR occurrence patterns could be studied. The study aimed to test whether cataloging public T cell receptors could reveal signatures of past pathogen exposure. The number of donors typed differed by locus, with roughly 620-630 for A, B, C, DRB1 and DQB1, roughly 520 for DQA1, over 600 for DPA1, and over 400 for DPB1. Approximately 310 gigabases of sequencing data and approximately 80 million unique TCR sequences were included in an early release covering several hundred HLA-typed donors. Because of strong linkage in the cohort, four to six DR-DQ haplotypes were treated as single units for association and clustering. Besides the first cohort of roughly 660 subjects, a separate validation cohort made up of over 95 different subjects was used. Of the roughly 390 genotyped donors, about 80% fell in the genetic ancestry cluster associated with self-reported Caucasian donors.

The cohort consisted of 670 or so healthy bone marrow donors. Cohort members were all nominally healthy when sampled, although unrecorded immune exposures were likely present. The donor tested CMV seropositive and was one of the 289 seropositive cohort members. Every donor gave a peripheral blood sample, and the peripheral blood mononuclear cells from that sample were used for TCR beta sequencing. Genomic DNA was extracted from the blood cell samples with the Qiagen DNeasy Blood Extraction Kit. CDR1 and CDR2 (MNHNY, SVGAGI) derive from the germline V gene (reference sequence). Trimmed from V: 4 bases; trimmed from J: 2 bases; junction bases lacking a gene match: 4. The CDR3, from cysteine to phenylalanine, totals 15 residues. Only the CDR3 portion is preserved as DNA: 45 bases, with reading frame beginning at the first base. A word on this clone: Its antigen specificity is not known. No base quality values were provided; no much bigger clone lies one nucleotide off.

Receptors were amplified or captured by the immunoSEQ multiplex PCR assay. A mixture of 60 forward primers for TCR Vbeta segments and 13 reverse primers for TCR Jbeta segments was used in the multiplex PCR. A multiplex PCR assay on genomic DNA amplified the CDR3 region of rearranged TCR beta genes. The Illumina HiSeq System was used to sequence the amplified TCR beta libraries as 87-base-pair reads. As for the authors' bioinformatics: A later analysis counted some 80 million unique TCR beta chains across the 650 to 800 repertoires, and approximately 11 million of these chains were shared by at least two donors. Raw reads were error-corrected and collapsed into unique sequences by a nearest-neighbor algorithm in which closely related sequences were merged to remove PCR and sequencing errors. To assign V, D and J gene segments, CDR3 sequences were aligned to IMGT reference sequences. For a sequence to be retained, a match of at least six nucleotides was required to both a V gene segment and a J gene segment. A rearrangement counted as productive if the CDR3 had no stop codons and remained in frame with V and J, and every other rearrangement counted as non-productive. CDR3 was defined according to IMGT convention as the region running from the second conserved V-encoded cysteine to the conserved J-encoded phenylalanine. The earlier analysis of more than 450 of the donors excluded sequences that lacked an unambiguous match to a single V gene segment. In an earlier analysis of more than 500 of the donors, a V segment was called functional when productive rearrangements were above 56.7%, and segregating when the standard deviation between donors exceeded 5%. A statistical classification framework was built for diagnosing cytomegalovirus status from the catalog of TCR beta chain sequences. A later analysis assigned V and J genes by comparing TCR nucleotide sequences with IMGT/GENE-DB human TR gene sequences. In a later analysis, CDR3 sequences and most-parsimonious VDJ recombination scenarios were assigned using the TCRdist pipeline. In a later analysis, each TCR beta chain was defined by its CDR3 amino acid sequence together with its V-gene family, and reads lacking a unique V-gene family were excluded. As a way to deal with suspected cross-contamination and a sequencing artifact, a later analysis dropped 450 to 600 nucleotide sequences that were highly shared and had low generation probability. A later analysis calculated a clonal expansion index for each public chain from normalized within-repertoire ranks of inferred template counts. In a later analysis, generation probabilities were computed with a VDJ recombination model fitted to out-of-frame rearrangements, and the resulting probabilities were checked against IGoR. In a later analysis, hypergeometric tests were used to score TCR-TCR, TCR-HLA and TCR-CMV co-occurrence, with a repertoire-size bias correction applied to TCR pairs. A later analysis estimated false discovery rates by permuting HLA or CMV assignments 20 times. In a later analysis, co-occurring TCRs were grouped using DBSCAN, and TCRdist sequence similarity was added for clustering within HLA-allele-positive subsets. Repertoires with fewer than 30,000 or more than 120,000 public chains were left out of co-occurrence clustering, as were about 5 repertoires with anomalous nucleotide sharing. TCRdb retrieved this table from immuneACCESS and kept in-frame rearrangements only. Not all clones are present; in checked studies, unresolved V genes account for under half, and no reason is known for the remainder. That table is the source of V, J and clone size, and D and trimming were worked out from the DNA. The sample table contains 85,000 to 130,000 clones; only one count was recorded for roughly 80% of them. Over 12% of the sample is held by the ten biggest clonotypes.

What the work shows at the level of the full study, not this receptor alone: The presence/absence analyses assumed that sequencing depth was roughly uniform across donors, and that assumption may not be true. A group of highly shared sequence variants was considered likely to be a technical artifact of the sequencing pipeline. A later analysis associated about 17,000 TCR beta sequences with specific HLA alleles at a false discovery rate of 0.05. In both the original and validation cohorts, the classifier was reported to diagnose cytomegalovirus status with high specificity and sensitivity. In an earlier analysis of some 500 of the donors, most TCR beta V segments were observed in productive rearrangements about 90% or about 30% of the time, broadly matching IMGT annotations. In a later analysis, HLA-associated TCR beta chains showed more clonal expansion and lower generation probabilities than non-associated chains that were equally common. Because counts were too low, around 17 rarely observed V segments, including chromosome 9 orphons, were left out of the earlier analysis of a few hundred of the donors. While some public TCRs were present in many individuals, most TCR sequences turned up only very rarely across donors. The study listed 150 to 200 TCR beta chains as associated with cytomegalovirus. The authors suggested that the approach could potentially be generalized to other disease states and immunological phenotypes. Because the 87-base-pair reads could not distinguish some IMGT-functional V segments, including TRBV6-2 and TRBV6-3, those segments were excluded. Assigning TCR associations to individual alleles was difficult when HLA alleles, especially DR and DQ, strongly co-occurred. In a later genetic analysis, a missense DCLRE1C variant was associated with V-gene and J-gene trimming of TCR beta chains, and the association was replicated in an independent cohort. HLA typing was unavailable for some donors at each locus, so association tests used only the typed subset. Correlated functional status among segregating V segments might be attributable to linkage disequilibrium, but an unknown experimental factor could not be ruled out. A later analysis found that TCR association rates varied across HLA loci, with DRB1 alleles showing the most associated TCRs and HLA-C alleles the fewest. A later analysis reported that several top co-occurrence clusters appeared linked to parvovirus B19, influenza, CMV and Epstein-Barr virus. A further reported finding was that TCR beta sequences accurately predicted the HLA-A and HLA-B alleles for most subjects in the first cohort. The only immune exposure information available for the cohort was CMV serostatus. Three of the identified cytomegalovirus-associated TCR beta chains were confirmed in vitro to be specific for cytomegalovirus antigens. Compared with the approximately 670-donor mean, donors in an Asian-associated ancestry cluster had fewer N-insertions in productive TCRs, according to a later genetic analysis. A later analysis found that most CMV-associated TCR beta chains appeared HLA-restricted, with HLA associations seemingly driven largely by CMV exposure. This cohort had only TCR beta chains sequenced, and the lack of alpha or paired-chain data limited which features could be detected.

The receptor comes from a male donor in good health and CMV-seropositive. The sequence links TRBV6-6 to TRBJ2-3; 9 nucleotides in the junction match TRBD1. Source material: PBMCs. The CDR3 here reads CASSSGQGHTDTQYF. The sequence in DNA is TGTGCCAGCAGTTCAGGACAGGGGCACACAGATACGCAGTATTTT.